This TCR beta chain was retrieved from a study of breast tumors, draining lymph nodes, adjacent tissues. Whole-study results and caveats: The lymph node origin of tumor T cells was framed as consistent with a hypothesis, not demonstrated. Tumors had less TCR diversity than lymph nodes, more than nontumor tissue. Most tumor T cells seemingly derive from lymph node, then expand in tumor. Compared with basal-like, luminal-like tumors shared significantly more repertoire with nontumor tissue.

This clonotype has ten or more counts. Its target is not known. Samples came from axillary lymph nodes draining the breast cancer. This CDR3 contains 15 residues. Germline CDR1 and CDR2: SGDLS and YYNGEE. With 2 bases removed from V and 0 bases from J, the gap between germline ends came to 10 bases. TCRdb itself ran the multiplex PCR reads through MiXCR, one entry per CDR3 protein. The sample lists around 300,000 distinct CDR3 sequences; 30% were seen once. The sequence came from a female donor with breast cancer. Some clones in this sample may be carry-over from other donors' samples. The chain carries TRBV9 and TRBJ2-3, with a tentative D call TRBD2 (6 bases). The sequenced material came from axillary lymph node tissue. CDR3 sequence: CASSVSGTSTDTQYF. The CDR3 nucleotides are TGTGCCAGCAGCGTTTCTGGGACTAGCACAGATACGCAGTATTTT.